The rows below give T cell receptor beta chains drawn from one sample of a study of blood T cell repertoires in COVID-19. TCRdb keeps only in-frame clones here, not all; method: immunoSEQ multiplex PCR. The table includes 15,000 to 25,000 clones, about four fifths detected once. Sequenced input: peripheral blood. Receptors were obtained from a man older than 75 with acute or convalescent COVID-19. The CDR3 runs from the conserved cysteine through the conserved F or W. D genes are given only for firm matches. Only some rows state a clone size, as once, few, many or a class for expanded clones.

CDR3 DNA,CDR3 protein,J gene,D gene,clone size,V gene
TGTGCCAGCAGCACTAGCGGGAGGGGGGACAATGAGCAGTTCTTC,CASSTSGRGDNEQFF,TRBJ2-1,TRBD2,-,TRBV11-3
TGTGCCAGCAGCTTAGGGGGCGGGAGCCCTTACAATGAGCAGTTCTTC,CASSLGGGSPYNEQFF,TRBJ2-1,-,once,TRBV7-3
TGTGCCTGGAGCCCGGACAGTGACTATGGCTACACCTTC,CAWSPDSDYGYTF,TRBJ1-2,-,few,TRBV30
TGTGCCACCAGCAGAGATCTTCCGGGGGGCTCGAACACCGGGGAGCTGTTTTTT,CATSRDLPGGSNTGELFF,TRBJ2-2,-,-,TRBV15
TGTGCCACCAGCAGAGAACGTATACAAGCGACAGATACGCAGTATTTT,CATSRERIQATDTQYF,TRBJ2-3,-,-,TRBV15
TGCGCCAGCAGCCGAGGGACAGCCTACAATGAGCAGTTCTTC,CASSRGTAYNEQFF,TRBJ2-1,TRBD1,-,TRBV5-1
TGCGCCAGCAGCCGTACTAGCGGGAGAAGCACCGGGGAGCTGTTTTTT,CASSRTSGRSTGELFF,TRBJ2-2,TRBD2,-,TRBV5-1
TGTGCCGCCAGGGGACAGGCCTCCTCTGGAAACACCATATATTTT,CAARGQASSGNTIYF,TRBJ1-3,TRBD1,-,TRBV18
TGTGCCAGCAGTCATTTGTCCGGCTCTGGAAACACCATATATTTT,CASSHLSGSGNTIYF,TRBJ1-3,-,-,TRBV27
TGTGCCAGCAGTTATAGCGCAGGGGGTAATTCACCCCTCCACTTT,CASSYSAGGNSPLHF,TRBJ1-6,TRBD1,-,TRBV6-2/TRBV6-3
TGTGCCAGCAGTTTACAGGGGTCCTACGAGCAGTACTTC,CASSLQGSYEQYF,TRBJ2-7,-,-,TRBV28
TGTGCCAGCAGCTGGCGAAGGGGCTACGAGCAGTACTTC,CASSWRRGYEQYF,TRBJ2-7,-,-,TRBV7-2
TGTGCCAGCTCACCAGAGATGGGAAACACCATATATTTT,CASSPEMGNTIYF,TRBJ1-3,-,-,TRBV18
TGTGCCAGCAGTTTCGGCAGGGGACGGGGTGAAGCTTTCTTT,CASSFGRGRGEAFF,TRBJ1-1,-,-,TRBV27
TGTGCCATCCGGTCGAGTCTTAGCGGGACAAGCACAGATACGCAGTATTTT,CAIRSSLSGTSTDTQYF,TRBJ2-3,TRBD2,-,TRBV10-3
TGTGCCAGCAGCTTAGGGGGACTACCGATCTACAATGAGCAGTTCTTC,CASSLGGLPIYNEQFF,TRBJ2-1,TRBD2,once,TRBV11-2
TGTGCCAGCAGCCGGGACAGGGAACTGTACGAGCAGTACTTC,CASSRDRELYEQYF,TRBJ2-7,TRBD1,-,TRBV4-2
TGTGCCTGGAGTTTGAGGGCAAACACTGAAGCTTTCTTT,CAWSLRANTEAFF,TRBJ1-1,-,-,TRBV30
TGTGCCAGCCTGAAGGAGGTCCCCCAGGCGGGGGTCTATGGCTACACCTTC,CASLKEVPQAGVYGYTF,TRBJ1-2,-,once,TRBV19
TGCAGCGTTGTTCTGCAGGTCGGCTACACCTTC,CSVVLQVGYTF,TRBJ1-2,-,-,TRBV29-1
TGCGCCAGCAGCCAAGATTGGGCCGTAGAGCTTGGAAACACCATATATTTT,CASSQDWAVELGNTIYF,TRBJ1-3,-,-,TRBV4-3
TGTGCCTGGAGTGTACAGGAATATGGCTACACCTTC,CAWSVQEYGYTF,TRBJ1-2,-,-,TRBV30
TGTGCCAGCAGCTCCACCGGACAGGGACGTGGCTACACCTTC,CASSSTGQGRGYTF,TRBJ1-2,TRBD1,-,TRBV7-9
TGCGCCAGCAGCTTGCAGGCTAGCGGAATCTACGAGCAGTACTTC,CASSLQASGIYEQYF,TRBJ2-7,TRBD2,-,TRBV5-1
TGTGCCAGCAGTGCCCTCCCGGGGAGGGGTTTAGCTGGGGCCAACGTCCTGACTTTC,CASSALPGRGLAGANVLTF,TRBJ2-6,TRBD2,-,TRBV6-1
TGTGCCAGCAGCTTCGGGACAGCCTCTGGAAACACCATATATTTT,CASSFGTASGNTIYF,TRBJ1-3,TRBD1,once,TRBV7-2
TGTGCCAGCAGCCAGACAAACTATGGCTACACCTTC,CASSQTNYGYTF,TRBJ1-2,-,few,TRBV3-1/TRBV3-2
TGTGCCAGCAGTTTAAGCCCCCGAAGGGAACTAGCGGGAAACGCTCAGGAGCAGTACTTC,CASSLSPRRELAGNAQEQYF,TRBJ2-7,TRBD2,-,TRBV6-2/TRBV6-3
TGTGCCACCCCGAGAGGGACAGGATTTACAGATACGCAGTATTTT,CATPRGTGFTDTQYF,TRBJ2-3,TRBD1,-,TRBV6-5
TGTGCCAGCAGCGTAGGTGGGAGGCCCCCCACAGATACGCAGTATTTT,CASSVGGRPPTDTQYF,TRBJ2-3,-,-,TRBV9
TGTGCCAGCAGGCCCACGGCGTCCCGGGACATGGGGAACTACGAGCAGTACTTC,CASRPTASRDMGNYEQYF,TRBJ2-7,-,-,TRBV5-8
TGTGCCAGCAGCTTACGGCCAGGGTTAGCCGACAATGAGCAGTTCTTC,CASSLRPGLADNEQFF,TRBJ2-1,-,-,TRBV7-6
TGTGCCAGCACCCGGACTAGCGGGAGGGGGACTAGCTCCTACGAGCAGTACTTC,CASTRTSGRGTSSYEQYF,TRBJ2-7,TRBD2,once,TRBV6-4